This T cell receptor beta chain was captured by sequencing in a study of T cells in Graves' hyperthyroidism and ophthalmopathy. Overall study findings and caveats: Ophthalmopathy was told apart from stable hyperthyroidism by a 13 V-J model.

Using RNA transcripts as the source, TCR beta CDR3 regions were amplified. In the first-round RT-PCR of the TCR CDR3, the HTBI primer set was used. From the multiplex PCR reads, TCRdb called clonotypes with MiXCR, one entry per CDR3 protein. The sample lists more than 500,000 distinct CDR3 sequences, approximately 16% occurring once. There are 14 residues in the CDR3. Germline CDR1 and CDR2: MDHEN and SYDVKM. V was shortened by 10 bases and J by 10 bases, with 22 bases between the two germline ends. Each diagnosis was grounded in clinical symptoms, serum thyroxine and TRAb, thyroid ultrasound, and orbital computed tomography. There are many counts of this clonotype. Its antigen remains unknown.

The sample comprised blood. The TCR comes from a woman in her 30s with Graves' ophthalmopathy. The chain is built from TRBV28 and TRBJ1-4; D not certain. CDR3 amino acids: CATQTEGDGRKLFF. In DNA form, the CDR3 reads TGTGCCACCCAAACCGAAGGAGACGGTCGAAAACTGTTTTTT.